Listed below are T cell receptor beta chains from one sample, sequenced in a study of blood T cell repertoires in COVID-19. Clones were read by immunoSEQ multiplex PCR, and TCRdb kept only the in-frame ones, dropping some. The sample consists of around 440,000 clones, around 89% of them appearing once. The sample comprised peripheral blood. All receptors derive from a woman aged 45-59 years with COVID-19, enrolled during active disease. The CDR3 runs from the conserved cysteine through the conserved F or W.

>TRBV10-3|TRBJ1-2
CAISEGGVAYGYTF
>TRBV9|TRBJ1-1
CASSVTGDRVNTEAFF
>TRBV2|TRBJ1-1
CGRGGTEAFF
>TRBV5-5|TRBJ1-1
CASSLTGNTEAFF
>TRBV28|TRBJ1-3
CASFLSRGDTIYF
>TRBV5-4|TRBJ2-5
CASSWGGSETQYF
>TRBV4-1|TRBJ2-7
CASSHSGTYEQYF
>TRBV6-6|TRBJ2-7
CASSRMGTSGSYEQYF
>TRBV6-1|TRBJ1-2
CASSEGGPGYTF
>TRBV7-9|TRBJ1-2
CASSLVGGQGLSNYGYTF
>TRBV6-5|TRBJ2-3
CASKDNRGGDTQYF